The subject of this entry is one T cell receptor (beta chain). This clonotype came up a few times. Its target antigen remains unknown. No much larger clone exists at a distance of one base, and base qualities are not known. This entry belongs to a study of early T cells in non-severe SARS-CoV-2 infection (dated by TCRdb to 2020 to 2022). General notes on the study: TCR sequencing used bulk RNA from unsorted whole blood, so alpha and beta chains could not be paired.

The CDR3 measures 14 amino acids from cysteine to phenylalanine. Only the CDR3 DNA stays, 42 bases, in frame from base 1. Trimming costs V 3 bases and J 0 bases, and their ends lie 12 bases apart. The CDR1 and CDR2 encoded by the germline V gene (reference sequence) are DFQATT and SNEGSKA. Preparation of the library involved 5' RACE. The listed sequencing device is NextSeq 500. Unique molecular identifiers were attached to individual cDNA molecules in the TCR library protocol so that sequencing error and PCR bias could be corrected. Both TCR alpha and beta chains were sequenced, and tight co-correlation was observed between alpha and beta sequence abundances in each sample. As for the authors' bioinformatics: Decombinator V4 was used to perform V gene, J gene and CDR3 annotation of TCR sequences. Expanded TCRs were defined as changing significantly between any two time points under a Poisson model with p below 0.0001. TCR abundances were normalised to the total number of TCRs sequenced per sample and were expressed as counts per million. TRAV1-2 paired with TRAJ12, TRAJ20 or TRAJ33 defined MAIT TCRs, while TRAV10 paired with TRAJ18 defined iNKT TCRs. A search of VDJdb, accessed on 1 November 2021, was run for TCRs annotated to CMV, EBV and SARS-CoV-2, with TCRs annotated for multiple antigens excluded. TCRdb reran the public reads through fastp at Q25 and MiXCR, keeping productive beta chains. All rows with the same CDR3 protein become a single entry with the most common DNA and genes. These V and J calls originate from TCRdb's pipeline instead of the authors' own analysis. This sample has about 76,000 distinct CDR3 sequences in its table, and 11% of those were observed once. Approximately 4.8% of the sample belongs to the ten largest clones.

The study was a case-control design nested within a healthcare worker cohort in London, UK, with weekly nasopharyngeal swab PCR tests and blood sampling. Healthcare workers were recruited between 23 and 31 March 2020, during the week of the UK lockdown, and were followed weekly for up to about 15 weeks. Broader findings and caveats from the paper: VDJdb matching was skewed toward anti-spike CD8 responses and likely underestimated virus-specific expansions, missing private and CD4 specificities.

The TCR was taken from an adult who was a healthcare worker with PCR-confirmed SARS-CoV-2 infection or an uninfected control (not recorded which). This chain is built from TRBV20-1 and TRBJ2-7, with TRBD1 as a weak D call on 6 bases. The sample was whole blood. CDR3 sequence: CSASRTANSYEQYF. At the DNA level, the sequence is TGCAGTGCTAGTCGGACAGCGAACTCCTACGAGCAGTACTTC.